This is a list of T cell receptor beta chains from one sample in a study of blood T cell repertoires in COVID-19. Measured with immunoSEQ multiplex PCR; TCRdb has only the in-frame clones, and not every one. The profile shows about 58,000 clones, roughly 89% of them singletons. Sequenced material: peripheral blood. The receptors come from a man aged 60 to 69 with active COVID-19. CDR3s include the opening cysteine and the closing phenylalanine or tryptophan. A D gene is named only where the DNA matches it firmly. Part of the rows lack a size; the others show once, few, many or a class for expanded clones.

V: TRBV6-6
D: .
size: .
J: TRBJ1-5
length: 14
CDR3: CASSRRDNNQPQHF
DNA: TGTGCCAGCAGTCGCCGGGACAACAATCAGCCCCAGCATTTT

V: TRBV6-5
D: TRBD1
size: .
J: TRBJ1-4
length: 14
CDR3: CASSTGTGFEKLFF
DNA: TGTGCCAGTTCCACCGGGACAGGGTTTGAAAAACTGTTTTTT

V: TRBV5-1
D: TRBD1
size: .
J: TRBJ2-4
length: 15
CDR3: CASSLDPGGLGIQYF
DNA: TGCGCCAGCAGCTTGGATCCAGGGGGCTTGGGCATTCAGTACTTC

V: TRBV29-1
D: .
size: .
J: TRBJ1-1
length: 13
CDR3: CSSRKGMDTEAFF
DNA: TGCAGCTCTCGGAAGGGGATGGACACTGAAGCTTTCTTT

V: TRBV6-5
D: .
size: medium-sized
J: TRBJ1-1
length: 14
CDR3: CASSYNRGDTEAFF
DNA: TGTGCCAGCAGTTACAACCGGGGGGACACTGAAGCTTTCTTT

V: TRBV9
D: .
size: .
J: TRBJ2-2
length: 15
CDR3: CASSVRQGSTGELFF
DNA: TGTGCCAGCAGCGTTAGGCAGGGGTCCACCGGGGAGCTGTTTTTT

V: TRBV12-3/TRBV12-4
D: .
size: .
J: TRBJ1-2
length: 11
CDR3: CASSSGGGYTF
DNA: TGTGCCAGCAGTTCGGGTGGGGGCTACACCTTC

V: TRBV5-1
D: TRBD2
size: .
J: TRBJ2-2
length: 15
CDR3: CASSGTSGNTGELFF
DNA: TGCGCCAGCAGCGGGACTAGCGGCAACACCGGGGAGCTGTTTTTT

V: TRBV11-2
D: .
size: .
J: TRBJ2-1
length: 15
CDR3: CASSRTTRTYNEQFF
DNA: TGTGCCAGCAGTCGGACAACAAGAACCTACAATGAGCAGTTCTTC

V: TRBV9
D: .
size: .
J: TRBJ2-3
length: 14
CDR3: CASSVKGFTDTQYF
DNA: TGTGCCAGCAGCGTAAAGGGGTTTACAGATACGCAGTATTTT

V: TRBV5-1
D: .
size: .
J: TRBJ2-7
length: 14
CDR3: CASTLQAYPYEQYF
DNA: TGCGCCAGCACCCTCCAGGCGTACCCCTACGAGCAGTACTTC

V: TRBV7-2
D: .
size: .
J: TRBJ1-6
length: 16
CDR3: CASSLGWRGLNSPLHF
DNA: TGTGCCAGCAGCTTAGGATGGCGGGGGCTTAATTCACCCCTCCACTTT

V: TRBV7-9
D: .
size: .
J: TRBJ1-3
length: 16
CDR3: CASSPGPPTSGNTIYF
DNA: TGTGCCAGCAGCCCTGGGCCACCGACGTCTGGAAACACCATATATTTT

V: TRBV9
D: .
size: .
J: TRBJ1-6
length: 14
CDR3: CASSAGISNSPLHF
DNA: TGTGCCAGCAGCGCAGGAATTTCTAATTCACCCCTCCACTTT

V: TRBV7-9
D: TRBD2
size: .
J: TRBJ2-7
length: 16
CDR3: CASSPAAGTSAYEQYF
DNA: TGTGCCAGCAGCCCAGCGGCCGGGACTAGCGCTTACGAGCAGTACTTC

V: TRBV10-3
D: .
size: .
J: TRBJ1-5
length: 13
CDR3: CAISESRDQPQHF
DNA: TGTGCCATCAGTGAGTCGCGGGATCAGCCCCAGCATTTT

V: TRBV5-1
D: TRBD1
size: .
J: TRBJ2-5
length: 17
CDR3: CASSLRPLDRGEETQYF
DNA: TGCGCCAGCAGCTTGAGGCCATTAGACAGGGGGGAAGAGACCCAGTACTTC

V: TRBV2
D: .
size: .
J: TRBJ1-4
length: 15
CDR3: CASRQGGATNEKLFF
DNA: TGTGCCAGCAGACAAGGGGGGGCAACTAATGAAAAACTGTTTTTT

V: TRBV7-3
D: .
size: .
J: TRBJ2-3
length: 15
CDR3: CASSLAGGSTDTQYF
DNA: TGTGCCAGCAGCTTAGCCGGTGGTAGCACAGATACGCAGTATTTT

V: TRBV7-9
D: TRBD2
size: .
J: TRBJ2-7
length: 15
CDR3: CASSPWGGTAYEQYF
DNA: TGTGCCAGCAGCCCATGGGGGGGGACCGCCTACGAGCAGTACTTC

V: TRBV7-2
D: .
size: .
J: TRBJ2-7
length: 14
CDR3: CASSPYGTPYEQYF
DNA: TGTGCCAGCAGCCCATACGGGACTCCCTACGAGCAGTACTTC

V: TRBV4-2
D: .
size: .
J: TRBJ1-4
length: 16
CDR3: CASSEQVRGKVEKLFF
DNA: TGTGCCAGCAGCGAACAAGTCCGGGGGAAGGTTGAAAAACTGTTTTTT